The 28 T cell receptor beta chains presented below share a single source sample, sequenced in a study of control samples from healthy donors and cancer patients. Produced via immunoSEQ multiplex PCR; TCRdb's table is partial and in-frame only. The table includes 150,000 or so clones, approximately 90% detected once. Sequenced: blood. These receptors came from a woman in her twenties or thirties in good health.

The chain links TRBV15 to TRBJ2-5; 8 nucleotides agree with TRBD2. This CDR3 has 14 amino acids. V lost 5 bases to trimming and J lost 5 bases; unmatched junction nucleotides: 7. CDR1 is LNHNV, CDR2 YYDKDF, per germline (reference sequence). CDR3 coding DNA: TGTGCCACCAGCGCCGGGAGGGCCGCGGAGACCCAGTACTTC. The encoded protein is CATSAGRAAETQYF.

This chain uses TRBV12-3 or TRBV12-4 with TRBJ2-1, with D maybe TRBD1 (6 bases). V lost 5 bases to trimming and J lost 4 bases, with 9 bases between them. The CDR3 spans 13 residues. CDR3 in DNA: TGTGCCAGCAGTCTACAGGGTTACAATGAGCAGTTCTTC. It yields the protein CASSLQGYNEQFF.

The gene calls are TRBV19 and TRBJ1-6; D call uncertain. The CDR3 is 11 residues long. The ends were cut back, 8 bases at V and 10 bases at J, with 9 bases in the middle. Germline loops: CDR1 LNHDA, CDR2 SQIVND (reference sequence). CDR3: CASGEGSPLHF. CDR3 nucleotides: TGTGCCAGTGGGGAGGGATCACCCCTCCACTTT.

The gene calls are TRBV2 and TRBJ2-7, with no clear D. V was trimmed by 3 bases and J by 9 bases, leaving 9 bases between them. The CDR3 is made up of 11 amino acids. Looked up from germline, CDR1 is SNHLY and CDR2 is FYNNEI. The CDR3 nucleotides read TGTGCCAGCAGTGAGCTAGAAGGGCAGTACTTC. This encodes CASSELEGQYF.

The chain joins TRBV6-4 to TRBJ2-1; 7 bases are a match to TRBD1. Looked up from germline, CDR1 is MRHNA and CDR2 is SNTAGT. After removal of 5 bases from V and 3 bases from J, the junction contained 7 bases not matched to a gene. This CDR3 region has 15 residues. The CDR3 region is CASSPTGTDYNEQFF. The CDR3 bases are TGTGCCAGCAGTCCGACCGGGACAGACTACAATGAGCAGTTCTTC.

The chain employs TRBV6-2 or TRBV6-3 and TRBJ2-2; 11 positions match TRBD2. The CDR3 length is 16 residues. CDR1 is MNHEY, CDR2 SVGEGT, per germline. Trimming cost V 5 bases and J 5 bases; bases outside gene matches: 7. CDR3 DNA sequence: TGTGCCAGCAGTCTAGCGGGAGGCCGTAGGACCGGGGAGCTGTTTTTT. Its translation: CASSLAGGRRTGELFF.

This clone showed up just once. This chain connects TRBV3-1 (or the pseudogene TRBV3-2) to TRBJ1-1; 8 bases align to TRBD1. The length of the CDR3 is 15 residues. V was pared by 4 bases and J by 0 bases, with 4 bases of the junction left unmatched. Germline values: CDR1 LGHDT, CDR2 YNNKEL (reference sequence). The CDR3 DNA is TGTGCCAGCAGCCCCAGGGGGCGCGTGAACACTGAAGCTTTCTTT. Its translation: CASSPRGRVNTEAFF.

The J gene is TRBJ2-1, the V gene TRBV13; 8 positions agree with TRBD2. The CDR3 totals 14 residues. Trimming took 4 bases from V and 8 from J; bases not matched to a gene: 7. Germline V gene data show CDR1 as PRHDT and CDR2 as FYEKMQ (reference sequence). The CDR3 DNA reads as TGTGCCAGCAGCTCTGGGACTAGGGACGATGAGCAGTTCTTC. Its protein product is CASSSGTRDDEQFF. The whole variable domain, filled in from reference TRBV13 and TRBJ2-1, reads AAGVIQSPRHLIKEKRETATLKCYPIPRHDTVYWYQQGPGQDPQFLISFYEKMQSDKGSIPDRFSAQQFSDYHSELNMSSLELGDSALYFCASSSGTRDDEQFFGPGTRLTVL.

The rearrangement links TRBV5-1 to TRBJ2-7; 9 nucleotides line up with TRBD1. Germline V gives CDR1 SGHRS, CDR2 YFSETQ. The trim removed 0 bases at V and 1 base at J, leaving 8 bases unmatched. The CDR3 runs 17 residues. Here the CDR3 reads CASSLGQGVFGSYEQYF. The CDR3 DNA follows: TGCGCCAGCAGCTTGGGACAGGGGGTTTTTGGGTCCTACGAGCAGTACTTC.

This chain links TRBV28 with TRBJ2-7; D tentatively fits TRBD1 or TRBD2 (6 bases each). Trimming removed 6 bases at V and 7 bases at J, with 16 bases between. The CDR3 runs to 13 residues. From germline, CDR1 is MDHEN and CDR2 SYDVKM. The CDR3 DNA reads as TGTGCCAGCAGCCTCGGCGGAGGGGGAGAGCAGTACTTC. It codes for CASSLGGGGEQYF.

The chain joins TRBV12-3 or TRBV12-4 to TRBJ1-1; D unresolved. V lost 6 bases, J lost 5 bases, and 13 bases lay in between. The CDR3 has 13 residues. The DNA for the CDR3 is TGTGCCAGCAGGCCTCGGACGGGAACTGAAGCTTTCTTT. Translated: CASRPRTGTEAFF.

This chain connects TRBV24-1 to TRBJ2-1, with TRBD2 matching 11 bases. Trimming at V came to 0 bases and at J to 6 bases, leaving 0 bases not matched to a gene. Germline V gives CDR1 KGHDR, CDR2 SFDVKD. The CDR3 is 15 residues long. The CDR3 loop reads CATSDLGTSGNEQFF. The CDR3 DNA is TGTGCCACCAGTGATTTGGGGACTAGCGGCAATGAGCAGTTCTTC.

Note on this clone: The same CDR3 arises from other DNA sequences in this sample as well. This chain connects TRBV7-9 to TRBJ1-1; D possibly corresponds to TRBD1 (6 bases). Trimming took off 4 bases at V and 7 bases at J, with 19 bases between the two ends. The germline gives CDR1 SEHNR, CDR2 FQNEAQ (reference sequence). This CDR3 is built from 15 residues. The CDR3 spells CASSSSRGGGGEAFF. For the CDR3, the DNA is TGTGCCAGCAGCTCAAGCAGGGGTGGAGGGGGTGAAGCTTTCTTT.

Here the CDR3 reads CASSVGGAHSYEQYF. CDR3 DNA: TGTGCCAGCAGCGTAGGCGGGGCCCACTCCTACGAGCAGTACTTC. This chain joins TRBV9 and TRBJ2-7; TRBD2 might be the D (6 bases). V was shortened by 0 bases and J by 0 bases, with 10 bases between the two germline ends. Germline V gives CDR1 SGDLS, CDR2 YYNGEE. CDR3 length: 15 residues. Combining the CDR3 with reference TRBV9 and TRBJ2-7 gives the whole variable domain DSGVTQTPKHLITATGQRVTLRCSPRSGDLSVYWYQQSLDQGLQFLIQYYNGEERAKGNILERFSAQQFPDLHSELNLSSLELGDSALYFCASSVGGAHSYEQYFGPGTRLTVT.

CDR3 in amino acids: CASSLGTGAYGYTF. CDR3 coding DNA: TGTGCCAGCAGTTTGGGGACAGGGGCATATGGCTACACCTTC. The chain recombines TRBV28 with TRBJ1-2; 10 nucleotides agree with TRBD1. Germline V lookup: CDR1 MDHEN, CDR2 SYDVKM. V was clipped by 3 bases and J by 5 bases; unmatched bases: 3. The length of the CDR3 is 14 residues.

This clone has a handful of counts. The J gene is TRBJ1-6, the V gene TRBV30, with D perhaps TRBD1 (5 bases). This CDR3 is 14 amino acids long. V lost 0 bases, J lost 10 bases, and 13 bases lay in between. Germline V gene sequence: CDR1 GTSNPN, CDR2 SVGIG (reference sequence). The CDR3 coding sequence is TGTGCCTGGAGTGTAAACGCAGGGAGGTCACCCCTCCACTTT. It translates to CAWSVNAGRSPLHF.

The chain carries TRBV7-2 and TRBJ2-7, with 10 bases aligning to TRBD1. Germline CDR1 and CDR2: SGHTA and FQGNSA. The CDR3 extends over 15 amino acids. V gave up 0 bases and J gave up 7 bases; unmatched junction bases: 6. The DNA of the CDR3 is TGTGCCAGCAGCTTAGCCTCCGGGACAGGGGTTGAGCAGTACTTC. It encodes CASSLASGTGVEQYF.

The V call is TRBV3-1 (or the pseudogene TRBV3-2), the J call TRBJ2-7; TRBD2 aligns across 15 bases. The V and J ends lost 4 bases and 7 bases, in that order; junction bases with no gene match: 5. The germline CDR1 and CDR2 sequences are LGHDT and YNNKEL (reference sequence). The length of the CDR3 is 15 residues. The CDR3 region is CASSRTSGRAGEQYF. The CDR3 DNA follows: TGTGCCAGCAGCCGGACTAGCGGGAGGGCCGGGGAGCAGTACTTC.

The chain's CDR3 is CSVVPSGDSTDTQYF. Here the CDR3 DNA reads TGCAGCGTTGTCCCTAGCGGGGATAGCACAGATACGCAGTATTTT. This chain links TRBV29-1 with TRBJ2-3; 9 bases are a match to TRBD2. CDR3 size: 15 residues. V shed 4 bases and J 0 bases; nucleotides not matched to a gene: 5. Germline-derived CDR1 and CDR2 are SQVTM and ANQGSEA.

The sample holds a few counts of this clone. V and J are TRBV6-1 and TRBJ2-7; 7 bases are a match to TRBD1. V lost 1 base, J lost 2 bases, and 5 bases stayed unmatched. Per the germline V gene, CDR1 is MNHNS and CDR2 is SASEGT. CDR3 length: 15 amino acids. CDR3 DNA: TGTGCCAGCAGTGAAGGGTCCGGGACAGCCTACGAGCAGTACTTC. This codes for CASSEGSGTAYEQYF.

V and J are TRBV5-4 and TRBJ2-7; the D gene could be TRBD1 or TRBD2 (5 bases each). This CDR3 spans 14 amino acids. Germline V CDR1 and CDR2: SGHNT, YYREEE (reference sequence). The V gene lost 5 bases and the J gene lost 2 bases, with 14 bases spanning the gap. Here the CDR3 DNA reads TGTGCCAGCAGTACGGGACCCCCAACCTACGAGCAGTACTTC. Translated: CASSTGPPTYEQYF.

The chain employs TRBV19 and TRBJ1-5; D uncertain. With 0 bases removed from V and 1 base from J, the gap between germline ends came to 7 bases. The germline gives CDR1 LNHDA, CDR2 SQIVND (reference sequence). The CDR3 spans 15 residues. CDR3 DNA: TGTGCCAGTAGTATAGACGGGGTCAGCAATCAGCCCCAGCATTTT. It is translated as CASSIDGVSNQPQHF. The full variable domain, in which reference TRBV19 and TRBJ1-5 provide the parts outside the CDR3, is DGGITQSPKYLFRKEGQNVTLSCEQNLNHDAMYWYRQDPGQGLRLIYYSQIVNDFQKGDIAEGYSVSREKKESFPLTVTSAQKNPTAFYLCASSIDGVSNQPQHFGDGTRLSIL.

This chain uses TRBV20-1 with TRBJ1-2; D not certain. Trimming cost V 3 bases and J 4 bases, with 6 bases left between them. This CDR3 has 11 amino acids. Germline loops: CDR1 DFQATT, CDR2 SNEGSKA (reference sequence). The CDR3 DNA sequence: TGCAGTGCTAGTGAGAGCTATGGCTACACCTTC. It codes for CSASESYGYTF.

The V and J genes are TRBV28 and TRBJ2-1; D is unresolved. The length of the CDR3 is 13 residues. V lost 4 bases and J lost 5, with 9 bases in between. The germline V gene encodes CDR1 MDHEN and CDR2 SYDVKM. CDR3 protein: CASSYRRNNEQFF. The CDR3 DNA sequence: TGTGCCAGCAGTTATCGTCGGAACAATGAGCAGTTCTTC.

The V call is TRBV7-9, the J call TRBJ2-7; D is uncertain. V lost 5 bases and J lost 5, with 10 bases in between. The CDR3 is made up of 12 amino acids. CDR1 and CDR2 from the germline V gene are SEHNR and FQNEAQ (reference sequence). This CDR3 reads CASSPALHEQYF. The DNA for the CDR3 is TGTGCCAGCAGCCCCGCCCTCCACGAGCAGTACTTC.

In nucleotides, the CDR3 is TGTGCCAGCAGCCTCGTCAGGGGGAGCAATCAGCCCCAGCATTTT. This sequence encodes CASSLVRGSNQPQHF. The rearrangement joins TRBV6-5 to TRBJ1-5, with 7 bases fitting TRBD1. Trimming removed 6 bases from V and 1 base from J; junction bases left unmatched: 6. This CDR3 is 15 amino acids long. Germline V gives CDR1 MNHEY, CDR2 SVGAGI.

The gene calls are TRBV28 and TRBJ1-3; no reliable D call. The germline V and J ends were trimmed by 2 bases and 4 bases, with 15 bases remaining between them. The CDR3 has 16 amino acids. Germline CDR1 MDHEN, CDR2 SYDVKM. The CDR3 sequence: CASSLHGATPGNTIYF. CDR3 coding DNA: TGTGCCAGCAGTTTACACGGCGCCACTCCAGGAAACACCATATATTTT.

This chain's CDR3 is CASRASGSTDTQYF. The DNA of the CDR3 is TGTGCCAGCAGGGCTAGCGGCTCCACAGATACGCAGTATTTT. V gene TRBV2 combines with J gene TRBJ2-3; 7 nucleotides match TRBD2. J lost 2 bases, V lost 6 bases, and 5 bases had no gene match. This CDR3 spans 14 amino acids. The germline CDR1 and CDR2 sequences are SNHLY and FYNNEI.